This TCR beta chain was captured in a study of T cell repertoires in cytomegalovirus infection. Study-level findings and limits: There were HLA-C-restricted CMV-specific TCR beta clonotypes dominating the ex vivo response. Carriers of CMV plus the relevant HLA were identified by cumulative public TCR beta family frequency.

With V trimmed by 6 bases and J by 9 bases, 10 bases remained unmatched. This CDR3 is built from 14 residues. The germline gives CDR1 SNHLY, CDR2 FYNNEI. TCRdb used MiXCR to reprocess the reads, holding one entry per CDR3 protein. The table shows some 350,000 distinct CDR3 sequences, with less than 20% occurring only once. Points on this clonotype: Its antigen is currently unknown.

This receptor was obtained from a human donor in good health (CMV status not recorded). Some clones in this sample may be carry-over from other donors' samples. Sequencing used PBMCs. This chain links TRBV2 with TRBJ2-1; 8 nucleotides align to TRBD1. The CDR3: CASRKQGEYGEQFF. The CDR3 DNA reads TGTGCCAGCAGAAAACAGGGGGAATACGGTGAGCAGTTCTTC.